This T cell receptor (beta chain) was profiled in a study of T cells in Graves' hyperthyroidism and ophthalmopathy. The wider study: Peripheral blood was drawn at first diagnosis, prior to all treatment.

The study's findings and limits: Patients with ophthalmopathy were separated from those with stable hyperthyroidism by a 13 V-J model.

Amplification of TCR beta CDR3 regions was performed using RNA transcripts as template. Initially, a first-round RT-PCR of the TCR CDR3 employed the HTBI primer set. Each CDR3 protein gets one entry after TCRdb re-called the multiplex PCR reads with MiXCR. The repertoire holds over 700,000 distinct CDR3 sequences, 18% seen once, with over 15% in the top ten. There are 15 residues in the CDR3. Germline CDR1 and CDR2: SNHLY and FYNNEI. Trimming at V came to 7 bases and at J to 1 base, leaving 5 bases not matched to a gene. The study collected blood at first hyperthyroidism diagnosis, before any ophthalmopathy symptoms arose. This clonotype has ten or more counts. Its antigen is not known.

The chain employs TRBV2 and TRBJ2-3; 10 bases agree with TRBD2. Specimen: blood. The receptor comes from a woman aged 50 to 60 with Graves' hyperthyroidism that later progressed to Graves' ophthalmopathy. This chain's CDR3 is CASMKLAGGTDTQYF. The CDR3 region has the DNA TGTGCCAGCATGAAGCTAGCGGGGGGCACAGATACGCAGTATTTT.